A single sample is the source of the 27 T cell receptor beta chains below, sequenced in a study of T-cell memory formation after mild COVID-19. MiXCR, run by TCRdb on the 5' RACE reads, gives a single entry per CDR3 protein. The data contain hundreds of thousands of distinct CDR3 sequences, approximately 19% of them singletons. The sequenced material came from PBMCs or a T cell subset sorted from them (not recorded which). These receptors were obtained from a man younger than 35 who had mild COVID-19 (a few samples of this study predate the infection). Cell type and time point are not known.

The V and J genes are TRBV2 and TRBJ2-7, with TRBD2 as a possible D gene (5 bases). Trimming stripped 2 bases from V and 6 bases from J, with 17 bases between. The germline V gene has CDR1 SNHLY and CDR2 FYNNEI. The CDR3 is 15 residues long. CDR3 sequence reads: CASSERGGSRREQYF. In nucleotides, the CDR3 is TGTGCCAGCAGTGAACGGGGTGGTAGTCGACGCGAGCAGTACTTC.

This clonotype was seen a handful of times. V is TRBV20-1 and J is TRBJ2-7; 8 positions match TRBD1. Germline V lookup: CDR1 DFQATT, CDR2 SNEGSKA (reference sequence). This CDR3 has 14 residues. Trimming at V came to 6 bases and at J to 2 bases, leaving 9 bases not matched to a gene. Here the CDR3 DNA reads TGCAGTGCCAAACTGGACAGGGACGCCTACGAGCAGTACGTC. This gives the protein CSAKLDRDAYEQYV.

The chain links TRBV27 to TRBJ1-2; the D gene is possibly TRBD1 (5 bases). The CDR3 extends over 15 amino acids. The V and J ends lost 4 bases and 7 bases respectively, with 19 bases between them. Germline lookup yields CDR1 MNHEY and CDR2 SMNVEV (reference sequence). The DNA of the CDR3 is TGTGCCAGCAGTTCTTTAGGGACGGCCCAAGGTGGCTACACCTTC. This encodes CASSSLGTAQGGYTF.

This clonotype has only a few counts. The chain uses TRBV6-6 and TRBJ1-1, with 8 bases that match TRBD1. This CDR3 is built from 12 residues. Germline trimming cut 5 bases from V and 8 bases from J; bases unmatched to any gene: 4. Germline-derived CDR1 and CDR2 are MNHNY and SVGAGI (reference sequence). The CDR3: CASSPGGDEAFF. In DNA form, the CDR3 reads TGTGCCAGCAGTCCAGGGGGCGACGAAGCTTTCTTT.

This clonotype was found a few times. V usage is TRBV7-3 and J usage is TRBJ2-1; tentative D call: TRBD1 (6 bases). The CDR3 length is 16 residues. The germline gives CDR1 SGHTA, CDR2 FQGTGA. Deletions cut 5 bases from V and 7 bases from J, with 21 bases between. CDR3 nucleotide sequence: TGTGCCAGCAGCCCCTATCCTAGCTTCAGGGGAAATGAGCAGTTCTTC. Its protein product is CASSPYPSFRGNEQFF.

This clonotype occurred a few times. CDR3 coding DNA: TGTGCCAGCAGGCGGGGGGTTACAGATACGCAGTATTTT. Its protein product is CASRRGVTDTQYF. The genes are TRBV6-5 and TRBJ2-3, with 8 bases aligning to TRBD2. Germline assignment: CDR1 MNHEY and CDR2 SVGAGI. J was trimmed by 3 bases and V by 6 bases; bases with no gene match: 2. The CDR3 has 13 residues.

The chain joins TRBV9 to TRBJ1-2; 12 positions agree with TRBD1. The ends lost 3 bases at V and 8 bases at J; junction bases unmatched: 14. The CDR3 has 17 amino acids. From germline, CDR1 is SGDLS and CDR2 YYNGEE. CDR3 region: CASSGPAAGQGAGGYTF. The DNA for the CDR3 is TGTGCCAGCAGCGGACCGGCGGCGGGACAGGGGGCTGGGGGCTACACCTTC.

This clonotype was seen a handful of times. This sequence joins TRBV6-5 and TRBJ1-5; D is perhaps TRBD1 (6 bases). Trimming left V 2 bases short and J 1 base short, with 9 bases between. The germline V gene encodes CDR1 MNHEY and CDR2 SVGAGI. This CDR3 is 15 amino acids long. The CDR3 nucleotides are TGTGCCAGCAGTTACGGGGGGGCCAGCAATCAGCCCCAGCATTTT. Amino acids: CASSYGGASNQPQHF.

This clonotype was counted a few times. The J gene is TRBJ1-4, the V gene TRBV5-1, with TRBD1 matching 9 bases. Germline V gives CDR1 SGHRS, CDR2 YFSETQ. The CDR3 is 13 amino acids. V lost 4 bases, J lost 8 bases, and 3 bases stayed unmatched. This chain's CDR3 is CASSGTGIEKLFF. CDR3 sequence (DNA): TGCGCCAGCAGCGGGACAGGGATAGAAAAACTGTTTTTT.

The chain links TRBV6-5 to TRBJ2-1; D remains unclear. This CDR3 is built from 14 residues. Trimming cost V 0 bases and J 5 bases, with 8 bases left between them. The germline CDR1 and CDR2 sequences are MNHEY and SVGAGI. Written as DNA, the CDR3 is TGTGCCAGCAGTTACTCGACTGAGAACAATGAGCAGTTCTTC. It encodes CASSYSTENNEQFF.

Notes on this clonotype: Its ends do not fully match the called genes, so a read error is possible. This rearrangement joins TRBV7-8 to TRBJ1-2, with 7 bases aligning to TRBD1. Germline V gene data show CDR1 as SGHVS and CDR2 as FQNEAQ. The CDR3 is 14 amino acids. The CDR3 protein is CASSLGQTNSGYTF. In DNA form, the CDR3 reads TGTGCCAGCAGCTTGGGACAGACTAACTCTGGCTACACCTTC.

Remarks on this clonotype: It may be a read error: a sequence one base away is much more abundant. The DNA for the CDR3 is TGTTCCAGCAGCTTGGGACCCGGGGAGGAAAAACTGTTTTTT. Amino acid sequence: CSSSLGPGEEKLFF. The V gene is TRBV7-6, the J gene TRBJ1-4, with D maybe TRBD1 (5 bases). Germline V lookup: CDR1 SGHVS, CDR2 FNYEAQ. This CDR3 has 14 amino acids.

In this sample, this clonotype turned up a few times. V and J are TRBV5-1 and TRBJ2-2; 8 bases line up with TRBD2. The CDR3 runs 16 residues. CDR1 is SGHRS, CDR2 YFSETQ, per germline. J lost 6 bases, V lost 0 bases, and 7 bases had no gene match. CDR3 sequence: CASSLEGTRSSGELFF. CDR3 in DNA: TGCGCCAGCAGCTTGGAGGGGACTAGATCGTCCGGGGAGCTGTTTTTT.

This clonotype was observed a handful of times. This sequence joins TRBV7-2 and TRBJ2-6, with 9 bases fitting TRBD1. The CDR3 is made up of 17 amino acids. V dropped 3 bases and J dropped 0; count of bases not matched to a gene: 3. Germline V gene data show CDR1 as SGHTA and CDR2 as FQGNSA. The CDR3 region has the DNA TGTGCCAGCAGCTTGCTGACAGGGGGCTCTGGGGCCAACGTCCTGACTTTC. Translating gives CASSLLTGGSGANVLTF. The full variable domain, in which reference TRBV7-2 and TRBJ2-6 provide the parts outside the CDR3, is GAGVSQSPSNKVTEKGKDVELRCDPISGHTALYWYRQSLGQGLEFLIYFQGNSAPDKSGLPSDRFSAERTGGSVSTLTIQRTQQEDSAVYLCASSLLTGGSGANVLTFGAGSRLTVL.

This clonotype was seen many times. V is TRBV5-1 and J is TRBJ2-2; D may be TRBD1 (7 bases). The germline CDR1 and CDR2 sequences are SGHRS and YFSETQ. V was pared by 2 bases and J by 3 bases, with 8 bases between. The CDR3 loop spans 14 amino acids. CDR3 region: CASSFRGDTGELFF. The CDR3 coding sequence is TGCGCCAGCAGCTTCAGGGGGGACACCGGGGAGCTGTTTTTT.

This clonotype was seen a handful of times. The chain links TRBV12-3 or TRBV12-4 to TRBJ1-1; D not resolved. This CDR3 comprises 12 residues. V lost 7 bases and J 6 bases, leaving 12 bases between the germline ends. The chain's CDR3 is CASTGEGPEAFF. As DNA, the CDR3 is TGTGCCAGCACCGGGGAGGGTCCTGAAGCTTTCTTT.

The chain carries TRBV11-2 and TRBJ1-1; D is possibly TRBD1 (5 bases). Trimming took off 3 bases at V and 2 bases at J, with 10 bases between the two ends. CDR3 size: 14 residues. Germline loops: CDR1 SGHAT, CDR2 FQNNGV. The chain's CDR3 is CASSFGTDNTEAFF. In nucleotides, the CDR3 is TGTGCCAGCAGCTTTGGGACCGATAACACTGAAGCTTTCTTT.

This clonotype was recorded a few times. The V gene is TRBV5-1, the J gene TRBJ2-5, with D possibly matching TRBD2 (6 bases). Germline V gene sequence: CDR1 SGHRS, CDR2 YFSETQ. This CDR3 region has 15 residues. Trimming pared 4 bases from V and 5 bases from J, leaving 18 bases between. CDR3 residues: CASSPADLGGETQYF. As DNA, the CDR3 is TGCGCCAGCAGCCCAGCTGATTTAGGAGGGGAGACCCAGTACTTC. The entire variable domain, with the rest obtained from reference TRBV5-1 and TRBJ2-5, is as follows: KAGVTQTPRYLIKTRGQQVTLSCSPISGHRSVSWYQQTPGQGLQFLFEYFSETQRNKGNFPGRFSGRQFSNSRSEMNVSTLELGDSALYLCASSPADLGGETQYFGPGTRLLVL.

The chain couples TRBV2 to TRBJ1-6, with 9 bases matching TRBD1. Germline V gene data show CDR1 as SNHLY and CDR2 as FYNNEI. V was pared by 5 bases and J by 10 bases, with 6 bases of the junction left unmatched. The CDR3 length is 14 residues. Written as DNA, the CDR3 is TGTGCCAGCAGTCTGACAGGGGGTCGGTCACCCCTCCACTTT. Its translation: CASSLTGGRSPLHF.

This clonotype occurred a few times. The rearrangement links TRBV2 to TRBJ2-2; no definite D call. V dropped 6 bases and J dropped 0 bases, with 11 bases sitting between them. This CDR3 contains 15 residues. Germline V lookup: CDR1 SNHLY, CDR2 FYNNEI. Here the CDR3 reads CASRLSRTNTGELFF. The CDR3 DNA is TGTGCCAGCAGGCTGAGTCGTACGAACACCGGGGAGCTGTTTTTT.

This clonotype was counted only a few times. The V gene is TRBV28, the J gene TRBJ2-4; the D is unclear. CDR1 is MDHEN and CDR2 is SYDVKM in the germline V gene. The V and J ends lost 5 bases and 0 bases respectively, with 17 bases between them. This CDR3 comprises 17 residues. CDR3 DNA sequence: TGTGCCAGCAGTCCATGGACGGGTTCCTTAGCCAAAAACATTCAGTACTTC. Translating it yields CASSPWTGSLAKNIQYF.

This clonotype was observed a few times. This chain connects TRBV5-1 to TRBJ1-2; D remains unclear. CDR1 is SGHRS, CDR2 YFSETQ, per germline. The CDR3 is 14 residues long. The ends were cut back, 0 bases at V and 6 bases at J, with 12 bases in the middle. The CDR3: CASSLEQPTDGYTF. Here the CDR3 DNA reads TGCGCCAGCAGCTTGGAACAGCCCACGGATGGCTACACCTTC. Full variable domain (remainder filled in from reference TRBV5-1 and TRBJ1-2): KAGVTQTPRYLIKTRGQQVTLSCSPISGHRSVSWYQQTPGQGLQFLFEYFSETQRNKGNFPGRFSGRQFSNSRSEMNVSTLELGDSALYLCASSLEQPTDGYTFGSGTRLTVV.

This clonotype came up a few times. This rearrangement joins TRBV7-3 to TRBJ2-3, with D perhaps assigned TRBD1 or TRBD2 (5 bases each). CDR1 and CDR2 from the germline V gene are SGHTA and FQGTGA. The CDR3 extends over 16 amino acids. V gave up 2 bases and J gave up 1 base, with 13 bases separating them. The CDR3 nucleotides read TGTGCCAGCAGCTTAGTCGGGACCGACGGCACAGATACGCAGTATTTT. Translating it yields CASSLVGTDGTDTQYF.

This clonotype showed up just a few times. V is TRBV19 and J is TRBJ1-1; tentatively, D is TRBD1 (6 bases). V lost 3 bases, J lost 3 bases, and 11 bases lay in between. The V gene's germline CDR1 is LNHDA and CDR2 SQIVND (reference sequence). This CDR3 is 14 amino acids long. CDR3 region: CASSIRGADTEAFF. CDR3 DNA sequence: TGTGCCAGTAGTATCCGGGGGGCTGACACTGAAGCTTTCTTT.

This clonotype showed up just a few times. Here the CDR3 reads CASSESGRLSSEQFF. The DNA of the CDR3 is TGCGCCAGCAGTGAGTCGGGTAGGCTTTCGAGTGAGCAGTTCTTC. The V and J genes are TRBV10-1 and TRBJ2-1; D gene unclear. From germline, CDR1 is WNHNN and CDR2 SYGVQD (reference sequence). CDR3 length equals 15 residues. The V end lost 0 bases, the J end lost 9 bases, and 15 bases lay between the germline ends.

The chain uses TRBV7-2 and TRBJ1-1; D not certain. V lost 5 bases, J lost 1 base, and 11 bases lay in between. The CDR3 length is 14 residues. Germline CDR1 and CDR2: SGHTA and FQGNSA. The DNA of the CDR3 is TGTGCCAGCAGCCAGCCGGAGTGGAACACTGAAGCTTTCTTT. Translating it yields CASSQPEWNTEAFF. Drawing the rest from reference TRBV7-2 and TRBJ1-1, the complete variable domain is GAGVSQSPSNKVTEKGKDVELRCDPISGHTALYWYRQSLGQGLEFLIYFQGNSAPDKSGLPSDRFSAERTGGSVSTLTIQRTQQEDSAVYLCASSQPEWNTEAFFGQGTRLTVV.

The V and J genes are TRBV27 and TRBJ2-5; no clear D gene. The germline V gene encodes CDR1 MNHEY and CDR2 SMNVEV (reference sequence). This CDR3 spans 13 amino acids. V lost 3 bases, J lost 2 bases, and 7 bases lay in between. This chain's CDR3 is CASSFRRQETQYF. CDR3 in DNA: TGTGCCAGCAGTTTTCGCAGACAAGAGACCCAGTACTTC.